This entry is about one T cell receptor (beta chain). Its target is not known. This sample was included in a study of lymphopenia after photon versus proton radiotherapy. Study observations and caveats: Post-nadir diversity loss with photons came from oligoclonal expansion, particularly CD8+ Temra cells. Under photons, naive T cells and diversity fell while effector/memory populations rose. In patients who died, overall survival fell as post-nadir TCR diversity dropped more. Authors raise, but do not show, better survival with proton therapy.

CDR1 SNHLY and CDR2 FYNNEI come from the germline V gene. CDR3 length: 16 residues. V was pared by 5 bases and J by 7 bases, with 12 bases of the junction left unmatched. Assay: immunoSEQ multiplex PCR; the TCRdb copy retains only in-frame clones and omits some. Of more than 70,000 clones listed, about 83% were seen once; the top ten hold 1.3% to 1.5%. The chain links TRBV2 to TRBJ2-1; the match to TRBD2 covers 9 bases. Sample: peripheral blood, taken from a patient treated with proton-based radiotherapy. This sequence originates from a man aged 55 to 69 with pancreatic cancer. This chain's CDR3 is CASSTPTSGFSNEQFF. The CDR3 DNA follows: TGTGCCAGCAGTACCCCTACTAGCGGGTTCTCGAATGAGCAGTTCTTC.